This TCR beta chain was obtained from a study of OX40 agonist ivuxolimab in advanced cancers. Assay used: immunoSEQ multiplex PCR; TCRdb lists only in-frame clones, some missing. The data contain tens of thousands of clones, around 83% of them seen just once; the ten biggest clones take up roughly 0.9%. The CDR3 sequence is 16 residues long. Germline V CDR1 and CDR2: SGHDN, FVKESK. The germline V and J ends were trimmed by 2 bases and 0 bases, with 10 bases remaining between them. Source: CD4+ or CD8+ T cells sorted from blood, taken in a trial of the OX40 agonist ivuxolimab. The TCR sequence derives from an adult with an advanced solid tumor such as melanoma, head and neck, liver or kidney cancer. The chain couples TRBV14 to TRBJ1-4; possible D gene TRBD1, 5 bases. The CDR3, as DNA: TGTGCCAGCAGCCAAACCCAGGGTGCAACTAATGAAAAACTGTTTTTT. Amino acid sequence: CASSQTQGATNEKLFF.